This TCR beta chain was profiled in a study of T cell responses to AZD1222 COVID-19 vaccine. As for this clone: Its antigen is currently unknown.

TCRdb's table, derived via immunoSEQ multiplex PCR, lists solely in-frame clones and lacks some. The sample lists approximately 270,000 clones; almost 95% were seen once. This CDR3 has 16 residues. The V segment lost 1 base and the J segment 7 bases; nucleotides outside the gene matches: 9. CDR1 is LGHDT and CDR2 is YNNKEL in the germline V gene (reference sequence). Points from the study as a whole: Donors, mostly white British, included more females; clonal diversity was possibly underestimated. AZD1222 recipients seropositive at baseline numbered only 6 or 7. Targeting of unmutated variant regions was reportedly seen in nearly half of spike-specific TCRs.

The receptor's source is an adult who received the AZD1222 COVID-19 vaccine. Sample: peripheral blood, taken 28 days after the second AZD1222 dose. This chain uses TRBV3-1 (or the pseudogene TRBV3-2) with TRBJ2-5; TRBD1 matches at 10 bases. CDR3 protein: CASSQAPGQGTRTQYF. CDR3 nucleotide sequence: TGTGCCAGCAGCCAAGCACCGGGACAGGGGACGCGGACCCAGTACTTC.